This T cell receptor (beta chain) was sequenced for a study of T cell responses to AZD1222 COVID-19 vaccine. Study in general: Pooling of second doses given at about 4 or about 12 weeks was done.

Comment on this clone: Its antigen is as yet unknown.

Generated by immunoSEQ multiplex PCR, the TCRdb table keeps only in-frame clones and is missing some. Among some 120,000 clones listed, approximately 90% were seen once. Study observations and caveats: Donors, mostly white British, included more females; clonal diversity was possibly underestimated. Every sample of the repertoires postdated the peak T cell response. Baseline serostatus was positive in only a handful of AZD1222 recipients.

The sequence was obtained from an adult in good health. The sample consisted of peripheral blood, taken on day 0 of AZD1222 vaccination.

The chain's CDR3 is CASSPASTGGYTF. The CDR3 nucleotides read TGTGCCAGCTCACCGGCTTCAACCGGTGGCTACACCTTC. V usage is TRBV18 and J usage is TRBJ1-2; D is unclear. The CDR3 is 13 amino acids. Germline V CDR1 and CDR2: KGHSH, LQKENI. V shed 3 bases and J shed 7 bases, with 12 bases lying between them.